These 28 T cell receptor beta chains were sequenced from one sample in a study of blood T cell repertoires in COVID-19. The table came from immunoSEQ multiplex PCR; TCRdb's copy has only in-frame clones and leaves some out. This table holds over 150,000 clones, 82% found once. The sample was peripheral blood. The receptors were gathered from a human donor with acute or convalescent COVID-19. The donor label of this sample is uncertain.

The chain links TRBV28 to TRBJ2-5; possibly TRBD1 for D (6 bases). Per germline, CDR1 MDHEN and CDR2 SYDVKM. The CDR3 is made up of 16 amino acids. The V end lost 6 bases, the J end lost 3 bases, and 20 bases lay between the germline ends. In DNA, the CDR3 is TGTGCCAGCAGGGGCGAAGGGGGTTCGATGGAAGAGACCCAGTACTTC. As protein: CASRGEGGSMEETQYF.

This clone appeared a single time. The genes are TRBV18 and TRBJ2-5, with TRBD1 matching over 8 bases. Germline trimming cut 3 bases from V and 7 bases from J; bases unmatched to any gene: 13. There are 16 residues in the CDR3. CDR1 and CDR2 (germline): KGHSH, LQKENI. The CDR3 DNA reads TGTGCCAGCTCACCTCAGGCCGGGACAGGAGGAGGGACCCAGTACTTC. Encoded protein: CASSPQAGTGGGTQYF.

Concerning this clone: The same CDR3 also results from other DNA sequences found in this sample. This chain connects TRBV9 to TRBJ2-1; the D is unclear. The CDR3 covers 15 residues. The germline CDR1 and CDR2 sequences are SGDLS and YYNGEE. Trimming took off 0 bases at V and 2 bases at J, with 9 bases between the two ends. CDR3 sequence reads: CASSVDAAAYNEQFF. CDR3 in DNA: TGTGCCAGCAGCGTAGACGCGGCGGCCTACAATGAGCAGTTCTTC.

The genes are TRBV18 and TRBJ2-7; 8 bases line up with TRBD1. V was pared by 3 bases and J by 2 bases, with 3 bases of the junction left unmatched. CDR3 length equals 14 residues. Per the germline V gene, CDR1 is KGHSH and CDR2 is LQKENI. Here the CDR3 reads CASSPRQGTYEQYF. The CDR3 nucleotides are TGTGCCAGCTCACCCCGACAGGGGACCTACGAGCAGTACTTC.

V gene TRBV15 combines with J gene TRBJ1-5; the D is unclear. The germline V gene has CDR1 LNHNV and CDR2 YYDKDF (reference sequence). V was clipped by 1 base and J by 2 bases, with 9 bases between them. The CDR3 has 15 residues. The CDR3 region is CATSRGLSGNQPQHF. CDR3 nucleotides: TGTGCCACCAGCAGAGGACTTTCGGGCAATCAGCCCCAGCATTTT.

The chain carries TRBV7-6 and TRBJ1-5; TRBD1 agrees at 8 bases. V lost 4 bases and J lost 2; bases outside the gene matches: 1. Germline-derived CDR1 and CDR2 are SGHVS and FNYEAQ. This CDR3 region has 14 residues. DNA of the CDR3: TGTGCCAGCAGCTCGACAGGGGGCAATCAGCCCCAGCATTTT. Its protein is CASSSTGGNQPQHF.

The chain links TRBV7-9 to TRBJ2-7, with 10 bases aligning to TRBD2. The V segment lost 2 bases and the J segment 6 bases; nucleotides outside the gene matches: 7. The CDR3 has 15 amino acids. CDR1 SEHNR and CDR2 FQNEAQ come from the germline V gene (reference sequence). The CDR3 sequence is CASSLTPGLAPEQYF. The CDR3, as DNA: TGTGCCAGCAGCTTAACTCCGGGACTAGCGCCCGAGCAGTACTTC. The complete variable domain, with remaining parts taken from reference TRBV7-9 and TRBJ2-7, reads DTGVSQNPRHKITKRGQNVTFRCDPISEHNRLYWYRQTLGQGPEFLTYFQNEAQLEKSRLLSDRFSAERPKGSFSTLEIQRTEQGDSAMYLCASSLTPGLAPEQYFGPGTRLTVT.

This sequence joins TRBV5-1 and TRBJ2-1, with a possible D match to TRBD1 (6 bases). CDR1 SGHRS and CDR2 YFSETQ come from the germline V gene. The CDR3 extends over 12 amino acids. The V and J ends lost 4 bases and 10 bases respectively, with 12 bases between them. CDR3 DNA sequence: TGCGCCAGCAGCCGACCAGGGGACGAGCAGTTCTTC. Encoded protein: CASSRPGDEQFF.

CDR3 sequence (DNA): TGTGCCAGCAGCCAAGAGGGGGGGGCGAGGTGGACTGAAGCTTTCTTT. It translates to CASSQEGGARWTEAFF. J is TRBJ1-1 and V is TRBV14; perhaps TRBD1 as D (6 bases). The CDR3 is 16 residues long. Germline V gives CDR1 SGHDN, CDR2 FVKESK. The V end lost 0 bases, the J end lost 5 bases, and 16 bases lay between the germline ends.

This chain links TRBV6-5 with TRBJ1-2; no clear D. The CDR3 has 15 amino acids. The germline CDR1 and CDR2 sequences are MNHEY and SVGAGI. Trimming pared 0 bases from V and 3 bases from J, leaving 11 bases between. CDR3 DNA: TGTGCCAGCAGTTACTCCAGATCGGCGGACTATGGCTACACCTTC. Translating it yields CASSYSRSADYGYTF.

The chain carries TRBV5-8 and TRBJ1-2; tentative D call: TRBD1 (6 bases). The CDR3 spans 15 residues. Germline V CDR1 and CDR2: SGHTS, YDEGEE. Trimming shortened V by 4 bases and J by 4 bases, and 17 bases separated the two germline ends. CDR3 protein: CASSDWGGQPYGYTF. The CDR3, as DNA: TGTGCCAGCAGCGATTGGGGTGGACAGCCCTATGGCTACACCTTC. The variable domain in full, completed from reference TRBV5-8 and TRBJ1-2, reads EAGVTQSPTHLIKTRGQQATLRCSPISGHTSVYWYQQALGLGLQFLLWYDEGEERNRGNFPPRFSGRQFPNYSSELNVNALELEDSALYLCASSDWGGQPYGYTFGSGTRLTVV.

This clone was seen more than once but under ten times. The rearrangement uses TRBV15 and TRBJ2-3; D possibly corresponds to TRBD1 (5 bases). V shed 4 bases and J shed 3 bases, with 8 bases lying between them. The CDR3 is made up of 13 amino acids. From germline, CDR1 is LNHNV and CDR2 YYDKDF (reference sequence). CDR3 in amino acids: CATSIRQTDTQYF. The CDR3 nucleotides read TGTGCCACCAGCATTAGACAGACAGATACGCAGTATTTT.

This chain uses TRBV7-8 with TRBJ1-5, with no clear D. CDR3 size: 12 residues. Looked up from germline, CDR1 is SGHVS and CDR2 is FQNEAQ. V shed 5 bases and J shed 11 bases, with 13 bases lying between them. In nucleotides, the CDR3 is TGTGCCAGCAGCCTCTTCCCCGCGGCCCAGCATTTT. Translation: CASSLFPAAQHF.

This chain links TRBV9 with TRBJ2-2; D is uncertain. Per germline, CDR1 SGDLS and CDR2 YYNGEE. The CDR3 has 16 amino acids. Trimming left V 1 base short and J 0 bases short, with 10 bases between. The CDR3 DNA sequence: TGTGCCAGCAGCGTATCGGTGGTCGCGAACACCGGGGAGCTGTTTTTT. As protein: CASSVSVVANTGELFF.

In the case of this clone: The sample carries other DNA sequences with the same CDR3. The V gene is TRBV5-1, the J gene TRBJ1-1, with a tentative D call TRBD1 (6 bases). The V and J ends lost 5 bases and 1 base respectively, with 9 bases between them. The CDR3 length is 13 residues. The germline gives CDR1 SGHRS, CDR2 YFSETQ. This CDR3 reads CASRRDTNTEAFF. CDR3 in DNA: TGCGCCAGCAGAAGGGACACGAACACTGAAGCTTTCTTT. Full variable domain (missing parts from reference TRBV5-1 and TRBJ1-1): KAGVTQTPRYLIKTRGQQVTLSCSPISGHRSVSWYQQTPGQGLQFLFEYFSETQRNKGNFPGRFSGRQFSNSRSEMNVSTLELGDSALYLCASRRDTNTEAFFGQGTRLTVV.

This clone was counted only a few times. This chain joins TRBV19 and TRBJ1-1; 9 bases line up with TRBD1. Germline CDR1 and CDR2: LNHDA and SQIVND (reference sequence). V trimming: 4 bases; J trimming: 0 bases; junction bases outside the gene matches: 3. This CDR3 contains 15 residues. This chain's CDR3 is CASSTGQGMNTEAFF. In nucleotides, the CDR3 is TGTGCCAGTAGTACTGGACAGGGGATGAACACTGAAGCTTTCTTT.

The rearrangement links TRBV29-1 to TRBJ2-5, with 9 bases that match TRBD2. Trimming took 7 bases from V and 1 from J; bases not matched to a gene: 13. This CDR3 spans 16 amino acids. CDR1 is SQVTM and CDR2 is ANQGSEA in the germline V gene. CDR3 bases: TGCAGCGCACAGGCGGGGGGGAATAGACCCCAAGAGACCCAGTACTTC. Its protein product is CSAQAGGNRPQETQYF.

This clone was observed a handful of times. This sequence joins TRBV4-1 and TRBJ2-7; 9 nucleotides line up with TRBD2. J gave up 6 bases and V 0 bases, and 18 bases lay outside the gene matches. CDR1 and CDR2 (germline): MGHRA, YSYEKL. This CDR3 has 19 amino acids. The CDR3 reads CASSQDPLLWVAGDVEQYF. The CDR3 coding sequence is TGCGCCAGCAGCCAAGATCCTCTCCTTTGGGTAGCGGGAGACGTCGAGCAGTACTTC.

The chain uses TRBV5-1 and TRBJ2-5, with D tentatively TRBD1 (6 bases). The CDR3 extends over 14 amino acids. CDR1 and CDR2 from the germline V gene are SGHRS and YFSETQ. V was shortened by 2 bases and J by 7 bases, with 15 bases between the two germline ends. The CDR3, as DNA: TGCGCCAGCAGCTTAGGGGGATTAGGGGGGACCCAGTACTTC. This gives the protein CASSLGGLGGTQYF.

The chain is built from TRBV30 and TRBJ1-5; D is unclear. Trimming removed 4 bases at V and 5 bases at J, with 12 bases between. CDR3 length: 13 amino acids. Germline V gene data show CDR1 as GTSNPN and CDR2 as SVGIG (reference sequence). The CDR3 loop is CAWTAKTDQPQHF. The CDR3 nucleotides read TGTGCCTGGACTGCGAAGACTGATCAGCCCCAGCATTTT. Using reference TRBV30 and TRBJ1-5 for the parts outside the CDR3, the full variable domain is SQTIHQWPATLVQPVGSPLSLECTVEGTSNPNLYWYRQAAGRGLQLLFYSVGIGQISSEVPQNLSASRPQDRQFILSSKKLLLSDSGFYLCAWTAKTDQPQHFGDGTRLSIL.

This clone came up once. The chain carries TRBV25-1 and TRBJ2-5, with 7 bases aligning to TRBD1. Per germline, CDR1 MGHDK and CDR2 SYGVNS. V lost 3 bases and J lost 5; bases outside the gene matches: 6. This CDR3 comprises 14 residues. The CDR3 loop is CASSDSLQGETQYF. The CDR3 nucleotides read TGTGCCAGCAGTGATAGCTTACAGGGGGAGACCCAGTACTTC. The full variable domain, completed using reference TRBV25-1 and TRBJ2-5, is EADIYQTPRYLVIGTGKKITLECSQTMGHDKMYWYQQDPGMELHLIHYSYGVNSTEKGDLSSESTVSRIRTEHFPLTLESARPSHTSQYLCASSDSLQGETQYFGPGTRLLVL.

The CDR3 region is CASSLLGGGGQPQHF. CDR3 nucleotides: TGTGCCAGCAGTTTACTCGGGGGGGGAGGTCAGCCCCAGCATTTT. The rearrangement joins TRBV28 to TRBJ1-5, with a possible D match to TRBD1 (5 bases). Looked up from germline, CDR1 is MDHEN and CDR2 is SYDVKM. V lost 2 bases, J lost 6 bases, and 14 bases lay in between. This CDR3 is 15 amino acids long. Together with reference TRBV28 and TRBJ1-5, the CDR3 gives the full variable domain: DVKVTQSSRYLVKRTGEKVFLECVQDMDHENMFWYRQDPGLGLRLIYFSYDVKMKEKGDIPEGYSVSREKKERFSLILESASTNQTSMYLCASSLLGGGGQPQHFGDGTRLSIL.

The V gene is TRBV6-1, the J gene TRBJ2-1, with 10 bases aligning to TRBD2. Per germline, CDR1 MNHNS and CDR2 SASEGT. The CDR3 runs to 16 residues. V shed 0 bases and J 9 bases; nucleotides not matched to a gene: 8. The CDR3 region has the DNA TGTGCCAGCAGTGAAGCCGGGCTAGCGGGAGATGGTGAGCAGTTCTTC. This sequence encodes CASSEAGLAGDGEQFF.

The rearrangement links TRBV5-6 to TRBJ1-4, with D hard to call. CDR1 is SGHDT and CDR2 is YYEEEE in the germline V gene. V lost 0 bases, J lost 4 bases, and 7 bases lay in between. The CDR3 sequence is 14 residues long. The CDR3 loop reads CASSLGRNNEKLFF. The CDR3 nucleotides read TGTGCCAGCAGCTTGGGCAGAAATAATGAAAAACTGTTTTTT.

This sequence joins TRBV19 and TRBJ1-1; D is perhaps TRBD1 (5 bases). The CDR3 totals 14 residues. V lost 3 bases and J lost 4, with 12 bases in between. CDR1 and CDR2 from the germline V gene are LNHDA and SQIVND (reference sequence). This chain's CDR3 is CASSIRGRSTEAFF. The CDR3, as DNA: TGTGCCAGTAGTATTAGGGGCAGGAGCACTGAAGCTTTCTTT.

This clone has a single count. This chain joins TRBV5-4 and TRBJ1-2; maybe TRBD1 (5 bases). V was shortened by 0 bases and J by 2 bases, with 14 bases between the two germline ends. Germline V gene lookup returns CDR1 SGHNT and CDR2 YYREEE (reference sequence). The length of the CDR3 is 16 residues. The CDR3 DNA reads as TGTGCCAGCAGCTTGGGTAGGCAGTCAGGGAACTATGGCTACACCTTC. It encodes CASSLGRQSGNYGYTF.

The chain employs TRBV28 and TRBJ1-2; D call uncertain. The CDR3 covers 13 residues. The germline V gene encodes CDR1 MDHEN and CDR2 SYDVKM. V gave up 6 bases and J gave up 1 base, with 9 bases separating them. CDR3 bases: TGTGCCAGCAGGCGATTAGTTAACTATGGCTACACCTTC. This gives the protein CASRRLVNYGYTF.

This chain joins TRBV14 and TRBJ2-2; D perhaps matches TRBD2 (6 bases). Germline assignment: CDR1 SGHDN and CDR2 FVKESK. Trimming shortened V by 5 bases and J by 1 base, and 14 bases separated the two germline ends. The CDR3 consists of 16 residues. CDR3 in amino acids: CASSYLSGWNTGELFF. CDR3 nucleotides: TGTGCCAGCAGCTATTTAAGCGGGTGGAACACCGGGGAGCTGTTTTTT.